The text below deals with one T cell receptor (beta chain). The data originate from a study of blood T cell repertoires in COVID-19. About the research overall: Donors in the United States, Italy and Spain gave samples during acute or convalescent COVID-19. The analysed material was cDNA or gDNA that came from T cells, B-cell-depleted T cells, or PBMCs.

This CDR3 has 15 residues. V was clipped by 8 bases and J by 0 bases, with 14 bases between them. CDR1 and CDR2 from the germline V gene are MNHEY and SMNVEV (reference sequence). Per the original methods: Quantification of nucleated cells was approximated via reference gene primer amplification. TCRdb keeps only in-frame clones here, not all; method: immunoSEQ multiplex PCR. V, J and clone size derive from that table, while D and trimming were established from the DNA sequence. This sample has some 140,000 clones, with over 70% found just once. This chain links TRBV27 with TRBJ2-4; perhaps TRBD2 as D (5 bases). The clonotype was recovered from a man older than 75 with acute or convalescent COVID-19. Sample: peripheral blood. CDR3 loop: CASRPGVVAKNIQYF. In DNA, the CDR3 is TGTGCCAGCCGCCCCGGGGTCGTAGCCAAAAACATTCAGTACTTC.